This T cell receptor (beta chain) was sequenced during a study of blood T cell repertoires in COVID-19. The CDR3 covers 12 residues. Germline CDR1 and CDR2: MDHEN and SYDVKM. V was shortened by 3 bases and J by 3 bases, with 5 bases between the two germline ends. The data were produced by immunoSEQ multiplex PCR, yet TCRdb's version contains in-frame clones alone and is incomplete. This sample has approximately 100,000 clones; about 90% occur once, and the top ten carry 4% to 5%. Input material: peripheral blood. V is TRBV28 and J is TRBJ1-2; no reliable D call. The TCR originated in a human donor with COVID-19, enrolled during active disease. The donor label of this sample is uncertain. CDR3 DNA sequence: TGTGCCAGCAGTTTCGAGGACTATGGCTACACCTTC. Protein sequence: CASSFEDYGYTF.